This T cell receptor (beta chain) is drawn from a study of blood T cell repertoires in COVID-19. The CDR3 consists of 15 residues. Germline assignment: CDR1 LGHDT and CDR2 YNNKEL (reference sequence). The ends were cut back, 0 bases at V and 4 bases at J, with 10 bases in the middle. The sample holds one count of this clone. Per the study methods: For nucleated cells, counts were estimated from reference gene primer amplification. The table came from immunoSEQ multiplex PCR; TCRdb's copy has only in-frame clones and leaves some out. From that table come the V and J calls and clone size; the DNA was used to work out D and trimming. The profile shows roughly 250,000 clones, 88% of them singletons. Each recovered donor of Cohort 3 presented with two negative PCRs, clearance, or symptom resolution.

This rearrangement joins TRBV3-1 (or the pseudogene TRBV3-2) to TRBJ2-1; no clear D. Material for sequencing was PBMCs or T cells enriched from blood (not recorded which). The TCR sequence derives from a woman between 50 and 59 years old who had recovered from COVID-19. CDR3 residues: CASSQDPSEYNEQFF. The CDR3, as DNA: TGTGCCAGCAGCCAAGATCCCAGCGAATACAATGAGCAGTTCTTC.